The clone carrying this TCR beta chain occurred many times. Its matching antigen is unknown. This record belongs to a study of T cells after yellow fever vaccination. Findings and caveats of the study: The CD4 compartment and the CD8 compartment contained a small share of clonotypes in common. The secondary T-cell response peaked on day 5, not day 15, but was weaker. Boosting was followed by the reappearance of most primary-vaccination clones (approximately 97% CD4, under 90% CD8).

Researchers made TCR cDNA using 5'RACE template switching, and this step added a universal primer site and UMIs. Each CDR3 protein gets one entry after TCRdb re-called the 5' RACE reads with MiXCR. The sample lists about 140,000 distinct CDR3 sequences, approximately 7.7% occurring once. This clonotype originated in a man aged 25-40 years who received the YFV17D yellow fever vaccine. Sequencing was performed on CD4+ T cells sorted from PBMCs, taken 5 days after the yellow fever booster vaccination.

As DNA, the CDR3 is TGTGCCAGCAGCGCACTAGCGGGAGGCTACAATGAGCAGTTCTTC. Its translation: CASSALAGGYNEQFF. J is TRBJ2-1 and V is TRBV9, with TRBD2 identical over 12 bases. This CDR3 has 15 amino acids. V shed 3 bases, J shed 3 bases, and the junction held 1 base outside the gene matches. Germline V gene data show CDR1 as SGDLS and CDR2 as YYNGEE.